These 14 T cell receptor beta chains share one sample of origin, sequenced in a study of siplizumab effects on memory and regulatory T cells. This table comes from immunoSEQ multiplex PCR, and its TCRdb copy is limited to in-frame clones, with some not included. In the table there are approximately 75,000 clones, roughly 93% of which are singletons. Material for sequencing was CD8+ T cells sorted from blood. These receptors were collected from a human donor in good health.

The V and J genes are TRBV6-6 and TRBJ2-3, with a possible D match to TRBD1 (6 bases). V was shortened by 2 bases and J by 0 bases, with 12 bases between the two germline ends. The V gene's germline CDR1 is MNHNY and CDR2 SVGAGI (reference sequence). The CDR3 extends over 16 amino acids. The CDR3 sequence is CASSYTADRSTDTQYF. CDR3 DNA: TGTGCCAGCAGTTACACGGCCGACAGGAGCACAGATACGCAGTATTTT.

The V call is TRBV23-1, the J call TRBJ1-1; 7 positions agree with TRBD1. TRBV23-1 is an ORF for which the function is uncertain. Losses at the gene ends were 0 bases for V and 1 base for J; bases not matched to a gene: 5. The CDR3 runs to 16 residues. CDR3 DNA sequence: TGCGCCAGCAGTCAATCGGGAGGGGGCTCGAACACTGAAGCTTTCTTT. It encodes CASSQSGGGSNTEAFF.

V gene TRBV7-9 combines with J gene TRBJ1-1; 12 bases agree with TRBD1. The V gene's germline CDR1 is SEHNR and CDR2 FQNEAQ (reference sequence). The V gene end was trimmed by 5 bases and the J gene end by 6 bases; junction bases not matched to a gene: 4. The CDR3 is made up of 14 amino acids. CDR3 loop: CASSPGQGAAEAFF. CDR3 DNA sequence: TGTGCCAGCAGCCCGGGACAGGGGGCCGCTGAAGCTTTCTTT.

CDR3 sequence (DNA): TGTGCCAGCAGCCTAAGCCCAGACAGGGGTCGGAGCTATGGCTACACCTTC. Protein sequence: CASSLSPDRGRSYGYTF. The genes are TRBV28 and TRBJ1-2; 8 bases match TRBD1. The V and J ends lost 6 bases and 4 bases, in that order; junction bases with no gene match: 16. CDR3 size: 17 residues. Germline CDR1 reads MDHEN; CDR2 reads SYDVKM.

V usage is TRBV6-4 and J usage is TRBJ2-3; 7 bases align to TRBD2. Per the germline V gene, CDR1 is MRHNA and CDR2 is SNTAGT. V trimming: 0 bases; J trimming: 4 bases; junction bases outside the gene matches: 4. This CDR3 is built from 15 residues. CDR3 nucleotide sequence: TGTGCCAGCAGTGACTCGGGCGGGGGAGCAGATACGCAGTATTTT. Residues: CASSDSGGGADTQYF.

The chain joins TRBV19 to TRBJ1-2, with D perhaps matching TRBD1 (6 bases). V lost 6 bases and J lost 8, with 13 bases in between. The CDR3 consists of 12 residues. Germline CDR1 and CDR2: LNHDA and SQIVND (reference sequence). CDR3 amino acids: CASSLQGSGYTF. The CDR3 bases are TGTGCCAGTAGCCTGCAGGGGTCGGGCTACACCTTC.

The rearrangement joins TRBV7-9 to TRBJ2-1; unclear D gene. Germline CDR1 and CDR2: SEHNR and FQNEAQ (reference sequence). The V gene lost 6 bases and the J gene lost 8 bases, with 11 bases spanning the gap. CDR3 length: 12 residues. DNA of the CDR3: TGTGCCAGCAGTTTTTCGGTGGATGAGCAGTTCTTC. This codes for CASSFSVDEQFF.

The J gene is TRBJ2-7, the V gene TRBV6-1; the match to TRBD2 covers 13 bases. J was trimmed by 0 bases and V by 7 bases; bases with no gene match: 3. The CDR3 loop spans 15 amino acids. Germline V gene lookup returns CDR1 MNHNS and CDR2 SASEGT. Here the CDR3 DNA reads TGTGCCAGCACCGGGACTAGCGGGGCCTCCTACGAGCAGTACTTC. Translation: CASTGTSGASYEQYF.

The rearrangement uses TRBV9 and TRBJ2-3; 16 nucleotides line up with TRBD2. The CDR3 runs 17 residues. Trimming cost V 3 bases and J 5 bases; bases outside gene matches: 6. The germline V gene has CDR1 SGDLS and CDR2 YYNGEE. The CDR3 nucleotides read TGTGCCAGCAGCGCCGGGACTAGCGGGGGGGCTGAAGATACGCAGTATTTT. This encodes CASSAGTSGGAEDTQYF.

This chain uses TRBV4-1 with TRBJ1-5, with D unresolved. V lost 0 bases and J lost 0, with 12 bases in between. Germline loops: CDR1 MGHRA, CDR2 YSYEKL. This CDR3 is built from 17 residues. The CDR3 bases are TGCGCCAGCAGCCAAGATTCTTCAGGCTATAGCAATCAGCCCCAGCATTTT. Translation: CASSQDSSGYSNQPQHF.

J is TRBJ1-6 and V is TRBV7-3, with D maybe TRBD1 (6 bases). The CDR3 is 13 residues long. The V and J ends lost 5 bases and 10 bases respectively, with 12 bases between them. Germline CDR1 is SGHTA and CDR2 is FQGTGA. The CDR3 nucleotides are TGTGCCAGCAGCCATGGGGGCCAATCACCCCTCCACTTT. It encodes CASSHGGQSPLHF.

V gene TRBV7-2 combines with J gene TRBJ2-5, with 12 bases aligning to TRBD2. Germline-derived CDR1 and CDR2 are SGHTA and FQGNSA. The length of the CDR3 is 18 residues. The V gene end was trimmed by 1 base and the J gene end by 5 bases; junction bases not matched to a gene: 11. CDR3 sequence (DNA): TGTGCCAGCAGCTTAGAGGGGCTAGCGGGGGGGCCTAGGGAGACCCAGTACTTC. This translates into CASSLEGLAGGPRETQYF.

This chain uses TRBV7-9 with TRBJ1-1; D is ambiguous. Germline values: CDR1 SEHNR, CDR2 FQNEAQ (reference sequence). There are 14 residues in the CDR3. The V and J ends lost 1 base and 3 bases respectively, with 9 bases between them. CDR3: CASSLEPLYTEAFF. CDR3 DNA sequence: TGTGCCAGCAGCTTAGAACCTCTCTACACTGAAGCTTTCTTT.

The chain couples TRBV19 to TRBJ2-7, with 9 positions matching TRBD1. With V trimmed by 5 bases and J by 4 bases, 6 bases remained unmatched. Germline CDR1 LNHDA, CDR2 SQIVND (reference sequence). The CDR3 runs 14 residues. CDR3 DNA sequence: TGTGCCAGTAGTCCCCGGGACAGGGTTTACGAGCAGTACTTC. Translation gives CASSPRDRVYEQYF.